This T cell receptor beta chain emerged from a study of blood T cell repertoires in COVID-19. Whole-study context: The United States, Italy and Spain were the sources of the acute and convalescent COVID-19 samples. T cells, B-cell-depleted T cells, or PBMCs provided the cDNA or gDNA that served as material.

This clone appeared once. Germline V gene lookup returns CDR1 SGHNT and CDR2 YENEEA. The germline V and J ends were trimmed by 0 bases and 2 bases, with 17 bases remaining between them. The CDR3 is 18 amino acids. Per the original methods: Using reference gene primer amplification, nucleated cell counts were estimated. Assay: immunoSEQ multiplex PCR; the TCRdb copy retains only in-frame clones and omits some. The V and J calls and clone size are taken from that table; D and trimming were inferred from the DNA. The profile covers 100,000 to 150,000 clones, with 84% appearing a single time and 1.4% taken by the ten largest.

This rearrangement joins TRBV11-3 to TRBJ1-3; a weak D match, TRBD1 (5 bases). The receptor was derived from a man aged 55 to 69 with acute or convalescent COVID-19. Sequenced input: peripheral blood. CDR3 protein: CASSLERQFFFTGNTIYF. The CDR3 coding sequence is TGTGCCAGCAGCTTAGAAAGACAGTTCTTTTTCACTGGAAACACCATATATTTT.